A selection of T cell receptor beta chains follows, all from one sample in a study of T cells after yellow fever vaccination. TCRdb recomputed calls from the 5' RACE reads with MiXCR, one row per CDR3 protein. The data contain 620,000 or so distinct CDR3 sequences, around a sixth of them singletons. Sequencing was performed on PBMCs, taken 5 days after the first yellow fever vaccination. The receptors come from a man in his late teens or twenties who received the YFV17D yellow fever vaccine. CDR3s include the opening cysteine and the closing phenylalanine or tryptophan. Fields, in order: J gene, D gene, CDR3 length, clone size, V gene, CDR3 DNA, CDR3 protein. The D gene is left open where the match is weak. Expanded clones are given a class, and other clones once, few, many or no size at all.

J gene: TRBJ2-5
D gene: NA
CDR3 length: 13
clone size: NA
V gene: TRBV5-1
CDR3 DNA: TGCGCCAGCAGCTCCAGGGACGGCGAGACCCAGTACTTC
CDR3 protein: CASSSRDGETQYF

J gene: TRBJ2-4
D gene: NA
CDR3 length: 13
clone size: NA
V gene: TRBV20-1
CDR3 DNA: TGCAGTGCTAGAGATTCCGGGTCTCACATTCAGTACTTC
CDR3 protein: CSARDSGSHIQYF

J gene: TRBJ2-1
D gene: TRBD2
CDR3 length: 15
clone size: many
V gene: TRBV9
CDR3 DNA: TGTGCCAGCAGCGTGACAGCGGGGCCAAACAATGAGCAGTTCTTC
CDR3 protein: CASSVTAGPNNEQFF

J gene: TRBJ2-3
D gene: NA
CDR3 length: 16
clone size: few
V gene: TRBV7-3
CDR3 DNA: TGTGCCAGCAGCTTTGGGGGCCCACGGAGCACAGATACGCAGTATTTT
CDR3 protein: CASSFGGPRSTDTQYF

J gene: TRBJ2-7
D gene: NA
CDR3 length: 13
clone size: NA
V gene: TRBV10-2
CDR3 DNA: TGCGCCAGCAGCCGGGACGCCAACTACGAGCAGTACTTC
CDR3 protein: CASSRDANYEQYF

J gene: TRBJ2-3
D gene: TRBD1
CDR3 length: 14
clone size: many
V gene: TRBV7-3
CDR3 DNA: TGCGCCAGCAGCTTGGGGACAGGGGCAGATACGCAGTATTTT
CDR3 protein: CASSLGTGADTQYF

J gene: TRBJ2-5
D gene: NA
CDR3 length: 16
clone size: few
V gene: TRBV6-5
CDR3 DNA: TGTGCCAGCAGTTACTCGATCATGTGGGGGTCGGAGACCCAGTACTTC
CDR3 protein: CASSYSIMWGSETQYF

J gene: TRBJ1-4
D gene: TRBD1
CDR3 length: 14
clone size: NA
V gene: TRBV7-9
CDR3 DNA: TGTGCCAGCAGCTTAGGCGGGGACAGTGAAAAACTGTTTTTT
CDR3 protein: CASSLGGDSEKLFF

J gene: TRBJ2-5
D gene: NA
CDR3 length: 15
clone size: NA
V gene: TRBV12-3/TRBV12-4
CDR3 DNA: TGTGCCAGCAGTTTTTCAGGCCCCTTGAAAGAGACCCAGTACTTC
CDR3 protein: CASSFSGPLKETQYF

J gene: TRBJ2-2
D gene: TRBD1
CDR3 length: 16
clone size: many
V gene: TRBV7-3
CDR3 DNA: TGTGCCAGCAGCAACTTCCAGGGGGCCCCCACCGGGGAGCTGTTTTTT
CDR3 protein: CASSNFQGAPTGELFF

J gene: TRBJ1-6
D gene: NA
CDR3 length: 13
clone size: NA
V gene: TRBV4-2
CDR3 DNA: TGTGCCAGCAGCCAAGAACAAAATTCACCCCTCCACTTT
CDR3 protein: CASSQEQNSPLHF

J gene: TRBJ2-3
D gene: NA
CDR3 length: 15
clone size: NA
V gene: TRBV24-1
CDR3 DNA: TGTGCCACCAGTGATCCAGGCCCGAAGGCAGATACGCAGTATTTT
CDR3 protein: CATSDPGPKADTQYF